The entry below gives a single T cell receptor (beta chain) sequence along with its context. V lost 0 bases and J 6 bases, leaving 7 bases between the germline ends. Looked up from germline, CDR1 is SGHNT and CDR2 is YYREEE (reference sequence). This CDR3 has 12 amino acids. The data were taken from a study of cytomegalovirus exposure and HLA in healthy donors. The PCR employed 60 Vbeta primers together with 13 Jbeta primers. Clones were sequenced by immunoSEQ multiplex PCR, and TCRdb holds only the in-frame ones, with some missing. The sample contains some 140,000 clones, about 84% of which appear only once.

V and J are TRBV5-4 and TRBJ2-7, with D unclear. The sequence was obtained from a middle-aged woman in good health and CMV-seropositive. Sequencing was performed on PBMCs. Here the CDR3 reads CASSLALGEQYF. DNA for the CDR3: TGTGCCAGCAGCTTGGCCCTAGGCGAGCAGTACTTC.